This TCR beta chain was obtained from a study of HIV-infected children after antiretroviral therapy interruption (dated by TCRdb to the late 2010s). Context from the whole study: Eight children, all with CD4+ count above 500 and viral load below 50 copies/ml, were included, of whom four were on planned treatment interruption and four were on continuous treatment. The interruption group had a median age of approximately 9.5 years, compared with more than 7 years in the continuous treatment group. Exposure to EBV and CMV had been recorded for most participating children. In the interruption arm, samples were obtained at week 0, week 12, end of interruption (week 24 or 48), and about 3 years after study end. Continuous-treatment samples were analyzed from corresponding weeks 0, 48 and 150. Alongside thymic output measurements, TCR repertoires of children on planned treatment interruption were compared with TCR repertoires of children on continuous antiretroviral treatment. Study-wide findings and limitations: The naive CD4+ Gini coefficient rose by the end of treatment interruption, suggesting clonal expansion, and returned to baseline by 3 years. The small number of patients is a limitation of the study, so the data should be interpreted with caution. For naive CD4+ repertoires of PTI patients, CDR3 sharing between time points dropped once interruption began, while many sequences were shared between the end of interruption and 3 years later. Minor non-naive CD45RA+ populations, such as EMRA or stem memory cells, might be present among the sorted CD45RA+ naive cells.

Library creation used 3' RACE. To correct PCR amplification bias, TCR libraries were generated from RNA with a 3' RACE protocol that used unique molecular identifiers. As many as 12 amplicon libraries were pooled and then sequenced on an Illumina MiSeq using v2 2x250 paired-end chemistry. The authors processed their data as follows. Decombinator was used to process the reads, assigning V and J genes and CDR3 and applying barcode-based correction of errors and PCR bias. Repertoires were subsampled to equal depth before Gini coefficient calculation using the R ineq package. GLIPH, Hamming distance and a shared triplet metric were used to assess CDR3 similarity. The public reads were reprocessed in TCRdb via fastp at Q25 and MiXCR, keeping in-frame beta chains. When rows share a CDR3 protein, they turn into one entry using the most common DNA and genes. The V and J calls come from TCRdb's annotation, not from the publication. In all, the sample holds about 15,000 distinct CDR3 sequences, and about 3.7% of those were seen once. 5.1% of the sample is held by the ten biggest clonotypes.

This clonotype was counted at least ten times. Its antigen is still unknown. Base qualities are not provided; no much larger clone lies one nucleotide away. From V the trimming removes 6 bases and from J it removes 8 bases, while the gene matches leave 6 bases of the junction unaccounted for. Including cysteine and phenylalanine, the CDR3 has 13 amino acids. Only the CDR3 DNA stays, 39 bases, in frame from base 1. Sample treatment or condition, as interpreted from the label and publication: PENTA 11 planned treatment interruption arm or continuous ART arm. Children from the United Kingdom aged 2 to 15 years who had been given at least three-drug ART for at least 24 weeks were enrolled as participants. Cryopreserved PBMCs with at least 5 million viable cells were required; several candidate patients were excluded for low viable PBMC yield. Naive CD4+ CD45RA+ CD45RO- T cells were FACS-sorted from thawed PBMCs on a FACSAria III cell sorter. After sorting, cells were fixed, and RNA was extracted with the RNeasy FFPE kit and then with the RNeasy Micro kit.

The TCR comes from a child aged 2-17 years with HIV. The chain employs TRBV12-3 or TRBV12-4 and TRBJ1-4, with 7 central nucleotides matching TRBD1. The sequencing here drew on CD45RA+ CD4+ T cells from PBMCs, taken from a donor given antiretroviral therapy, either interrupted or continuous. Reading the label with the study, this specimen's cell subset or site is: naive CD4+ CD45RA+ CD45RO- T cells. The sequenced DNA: TGTGCCAGCAGATTCACAGGGGTGGAAAAACTGTTTTTT. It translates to CASRFTGVEKLFF.